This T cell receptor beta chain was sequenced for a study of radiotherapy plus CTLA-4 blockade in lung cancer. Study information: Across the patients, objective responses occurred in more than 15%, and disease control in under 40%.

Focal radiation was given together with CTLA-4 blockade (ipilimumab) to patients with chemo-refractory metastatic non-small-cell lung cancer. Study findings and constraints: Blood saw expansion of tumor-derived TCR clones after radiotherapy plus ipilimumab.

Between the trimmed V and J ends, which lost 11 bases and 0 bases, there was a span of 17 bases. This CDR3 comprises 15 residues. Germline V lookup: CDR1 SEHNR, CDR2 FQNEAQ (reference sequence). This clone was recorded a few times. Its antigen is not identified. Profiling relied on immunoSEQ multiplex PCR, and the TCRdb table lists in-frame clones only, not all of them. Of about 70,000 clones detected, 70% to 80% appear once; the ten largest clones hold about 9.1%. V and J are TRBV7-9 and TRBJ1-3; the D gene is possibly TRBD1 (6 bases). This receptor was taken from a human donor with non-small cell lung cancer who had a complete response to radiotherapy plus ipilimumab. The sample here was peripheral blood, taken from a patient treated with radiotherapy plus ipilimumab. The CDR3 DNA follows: TGTGCCGTTACGGAACAGGGCTTCTCTGGAAACACCATATATTTT. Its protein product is CAVTEQGFSGNTIYF.